These T cell receptor beta chains were read from a single sample in a study of blood T cell repertoires in COVID-19. Assay used: immunoSEQ multiplex PCR; TCRdb lists only in-frame clones, some missing. The table has 100,000 to 150,000 clones, 65% to 85% seen once; the top ten hold about a sixth. Sequenced material: peripheral blood. Every receptor here comes from a woman aged 80 or over with acute or convalescent COVID-19. The CDR3 runs from the conserved cysteine through the conserved F or W. The D gene is left open where the match is weak. Expanded clones are given a class, and other clones once, few, many or no size at all.

CDR3 DNA,CDR3 protein,clone size,J gene,V gene,D gene
TGTGCCAGCAGCTGGCTAGCGGGCAATGAGCAGTTCTTC,CASSWLAGNEQFF,NA,TRBJ2-1,TRBV7-8,TRBD2
TGTGCCAGCAGCTTAGCTGGATGGGAGGGAAGGGACACTGAAGCTTTCTTT,CASSLAGWEGRDTEAFF,NA,TRBJ1-1,TRBV7-2,NA
TGTGCCAGCCGGCATCCGACAGCTACCTACGAGCAGTACTTC,CASRHPTATYEQYF,NA,TRBJ2-7,TRBV2,NA
TGTGCCAGCAGCTTATTCGGGGGCCAAGAGACCCAGTACTTC,CASSLFGGQETQYF,NA,TRBJ2-5,TRBV7-2,NA
TGTGCCAGCAGCTTCTATCCGGGACAGGGCTACGAGCAGTACTTC,CASSFYPGQGYEQYF,few,TRBJ2-7,TRBV7-2,TRBD1
TGTGCCAGCAGTTTGCGACGGACAGGACCCTCTGGAAACACCATATATTTT,CASSLRRTGPSGNTIYF,few,TRBJ1-3,TRBV27,TRBD1
TGTGCCAGCAGTTTATATCGGGGGGGAAGCACTGAAGCTTTCTTT,CASSLYRGGSTEAFF,NA,TRBJ1-1,TRBV27,NA
TGTGCCAGCAGCGACCGGCCGGGAGGCGCAGATACGCAGTATTTT,CASSDRPGGADTQYF,once,TRBJ2-3,TRBV9,TRBD2
TGTGCCAGCAGCGGGGACAGGGGGTACACCGGGGAGCTGTTTTTT,CASSGDRGYTGELFF,NA,TRBJ2-2,TRBV5-4,TRBD1
TGTGCCAGCAGCGGGCCCAGGGAAACGTGGGGCTACACCTTC,CASSGPRETWGYTF,NA,TRBJ1-2,TRBV5-4,NA
TGTGCCTGGAGTCTCGGGGGGGTCCACACCGGGGAGCTGTTTTTT,CAWSLGGVHTGELFF,NA,TRBJ2-2,TRBV30,TRBD2
TGTGCCAGCAGCTCCGGACTAGCGGGGAGAGATACGCAGTATTTT,CASSSGLAGRDTQYF,NA,TRBJ2-3,TRBV5-6,TRBD2
TGTGCCAGCTCACCACCGACTAGCGTAGGCTACGAGCAGTACTTC,CASSPPTSVGYEQYF,NA,TRBJ2-7,TRBV18,TRBD2
TGTGCCAGCAGCCGACTCGGGATAGGTGAAAAACTGTTTTTT,CASSRLGIGEKLFF,NA,TRBJ1-4,TRBV5-5,NA
TGTGCCAGCAGCTTGCAGCGGAGGAACACTGAAGCTTTCTTT,CASSLQRRNTEAFF,NA,TRBJ1-1,TRBV5-5,NA
TGTGCCAGCAGTTACTTAGGGGTAGGAGACAGAAATGAGCAGTTCTTC,CASSYLGVGDRNEQFF,NA,TRBJ2-1,TRBV6-5,NA
TGTGCCAGTAGTATTGACAGAAAAGAGACCCAGTACTTC,CASSIDRKETQYF,NA,TRBJ2-5,TRBV19,NA
TGTGCCAGCCGGAGGGACTATGGCTACACCTTC,CASRRDYGYTF,NA,TRBJ1-2,TRBV6-5,NA
TGTGCCAGCAGTTTCGGGGGGGTTGAGCAGTTCTTC,CASSFGGVEQFF,NA,TRBJ2-1,TRBV11-2,TRBD2
TGTGCCAGCAGCGGACCCGGGACAAGGATGAACACTGAAGCTTTCTTT,CASSGPGTRMNTEAFF,NA,TRBJ1-1,TRBV9,NA
TGTGCCAGCAGTACCGACTCGGGGTCTAATGAAAAACTGTTTTTT,CASSTDSGSNEKLFF,few,TRBJ1-4,TRBV7-2,NA
TGTGCCAGCAGCTGGACAGGGGGCTCTGGAAACACCATATATTTT,CASSWTGGSGNTIYF,NA,TRBJ1-3,TRBV5-5,TRBD1
TGTGCCAGCAGCTTCACCCGTCAGGGGGCGAAGTATGGCTACACCTTC,CASSFTRQGAKYGYTF,NA,TRBJ1-2,TRBV7-2,TRBD1
TGTGCCAGCAGACCGGACAGGGGGAGAGAGACTGAAGCTTTCTTT,CASRPDRGRETEAFF,NA,TRBJ1-1,TRBV7-9,TRBD1
TGTGCCAGCAGCCCCCGGTGGGGGCTCGGGGAGCTGTTTTTT,CASSPRWGLGELFF,NA,TRBJ2-2,TRBV7-8,NA
TGTGCCAGCAGGTCAGGGGTCTTCATGAACACTGAAGCTTTCTTT,CASRSGVFMNTEAFF,NA,TRBJ1-1,TRBV2,NA
TGTGCCAGCAGCGCGGGACTCCCTGGGAATGAGCAGTTCTTC,CASSAGLPGNEQFF,NA,TRBJ2-1,TRBV9,NA
TGTGCCAGCAGGGAAGGTAGACAGGGGGGGTATCAGCCCCAGCATTTT,CASREGRQGGYQPQHF,NA,TRBJ1-5,TRBV6-1,TRBD1
TGTGCCAGCAGCCCGAATCAGGTCTACAATGAGCAGTTCTTC,CASSPNQVYNEQFF,NA,TRBJ2-1,TRBV9,NA
TGTGCCAGCAGCCAAGATCCCGGGAGGTACGATACGCAGTATTTT,CASSQDPGRYDTQYF,NA,TRBJ2-3,TRBV3-1/TRBV3-2,TRBD2
TGTGCCAGCCGCCGGGACACCCAAGAGACCCAGTACTTC,CASRRDTQETQYF,NA,TRBJ2-5,TRBV7-9,NA
TGTGCCTGGACCCAAAGGGACACGGGACTAGCAGCGTCGTGGCAAAAAGAGACCCAGTACTTC,CAWTQRDTGLAASWQKETQYF,NA,TRBJ2-5,TRBV30,TRBD2
TGTGCCAGCAGAGTCCTAGCGGGATGGAGTGTCAATGAGCAGTTCTTC,CASRVLAGWSVNEQFF,NA,TRBJ2-1,TRBV7-2,TRBD2
TGTGCCAGCAGCTTCAGGGACTCTGGAAACACCATATATTTT,CASSFRDSGNTIYF,NA,TRBJ1-3,TRBV5-4,NA
TGTGCCAGCAGCTCGACAGGGGGCCAGGCCGGGGAGCTGTTTTTT,CASSSTGGQAGELFF,NA,TRBJ2-2,TRBV7-2,TRBD1
TGCGCCAGCAGCCTGGACAGAGATAATTCACCCCTCCACTTT,CASSLDRDNSPLHF,NA,TRBJ1-6,TRBV4-3,NA
TGTGCCAGCAGTTTATGGGGTCGGGGGGGAGAGAGTGAAAAACTGTTTTTT,CASSLWGRGGESEKLFF,NA,TRBJ1-4,TRBV27,NA
TGCGCCAGCAGCGCGGGACTGGCTAACTATGGCTACACCTTC,CASSAGLANYGYTF,once,TRBJ1-2,TRBV5-1,NA
TGTGCCAGCTCACCACGCGCGGGGGATCGGAGCTCTGGAAACACCATATATTTT,CASSPRAGDRSSGNTIYF,NA,TRBJ1-3,TRBV18,NA
TGTGCCAGCAGTTACGGTGGGACAGGAGAAAACTATGGCTACACCTTC,CASSYGGTGENYGYTF,NA,TRBJ1-2,TRBV6-2/TRBV6-3,TRBD1
TGTGCCAGCAGCGTAGTCGACAGGGGCTTGGAGTACTTC,CASSVVDRGLEYF,NA,TRBJ2-7,TRBV9,TRBD1
TGTGCCTGGAGTGTAGAAGGAGGGGGCGTTGGCTACACCTTC,CAWSVEGGGVGYTF,NA,TRBJ1-2,TRBV30,TRBD1
TGTGCCAGCAGCCGATCAGGGGGCGATTCACCCCTCCACTTT,CASSRSGGDSPLHF,NA,TRBJ1-6,TRBV3-1/TRBV3-2,TRBD1
TGTGCCAGCAGTTACTCGAAAAGGGGGATCAACCAAAACATTCAGTACTTC,CASSYSKRGINQNIQYF,NA,TRBJ2-4,TRBV6-2/TRBV6-3,NA